The entry that follows covers one T cell receptor beta chain sequence. Its antigen is as yet unknown. The sample is drawn from a study of cytomegalovirus exposure and HLA in healthy donors. Study information: Unique TCRs numbering roughly 85 million, obtained from HLA-typed donors, made up an early data release. Study-level results: Rarity held for most TCR sequences, but there were some public TCRs that occurred in many donors.

CDR1 and CDR2 (germline): SEHNR, FQNEAQ (reference sequence). The CDR3 is made up of 11 amino acids. The germline V and J ends were trimmed by 6 bases and 5 bases, with 8 bases remaining between them. With 60 Vbeta and 13 Jbeta primers, the PCR was carried out. Sequencing used immunoSEQ multiplex PCR; TCRdb keeps in-frame clones, though not all of them. This sample's table has 150,000 or so clones. The sequenced sample consisted of PBMCs. The TCR was taken from a man aged 18 to 29 in good health and CMV-seronegative. The J gene is TRBJ2-7, the V gene TRBV7-9; D gene unclear. The CDR3 coding sequence is TGTGCCAGCAGTCCCCTCGACGAGCAGTACTTC. It translates to CASSPLDEQYF.